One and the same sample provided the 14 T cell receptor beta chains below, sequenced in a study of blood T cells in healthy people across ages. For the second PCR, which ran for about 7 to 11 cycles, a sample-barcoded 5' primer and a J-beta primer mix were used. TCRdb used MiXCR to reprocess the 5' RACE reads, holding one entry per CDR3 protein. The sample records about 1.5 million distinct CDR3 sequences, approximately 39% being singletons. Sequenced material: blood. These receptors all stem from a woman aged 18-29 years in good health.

CDR3 protein: CASSPTLGLASNEQYF. The CDR3 nucleotides read TGTGCCAGCAGCCCCACCTTAGGGCTAGCGAGCAATGAGCAGTACTTC. The chain combines TRBV7-9 with TRBJ2-7; D perhaps matches TRBD2 (6 bases). Trimming pared 5 bases from V and 7 bases from J, leaving 24 bases between. CDR1 and CDR2 from the germline V gene are SEHNR and FQNEAQ (reference sequence). The CDR3 sequence is 16 residues long.

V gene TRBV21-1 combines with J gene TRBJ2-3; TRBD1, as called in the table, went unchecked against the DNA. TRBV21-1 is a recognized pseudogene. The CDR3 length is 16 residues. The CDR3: CASSRGGQGNLGTQYF. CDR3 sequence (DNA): TGTGCCAGCAGCAGGGGGGGACAGGGGAACTTAGGTACGCAGTATTTT.

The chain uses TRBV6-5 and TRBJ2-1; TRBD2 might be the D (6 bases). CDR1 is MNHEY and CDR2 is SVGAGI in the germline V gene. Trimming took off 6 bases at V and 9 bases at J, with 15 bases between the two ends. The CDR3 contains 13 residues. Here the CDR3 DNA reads TGTGCCAGCAGAGACATGGAGGGCTCTGAGCAGTTCTTC. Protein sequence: CASRDMEGSEQFF.

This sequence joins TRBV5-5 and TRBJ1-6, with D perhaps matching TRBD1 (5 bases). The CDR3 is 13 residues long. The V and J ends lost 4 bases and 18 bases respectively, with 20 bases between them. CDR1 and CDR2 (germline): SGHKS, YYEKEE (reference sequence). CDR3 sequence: CASSHSGTPSPHF. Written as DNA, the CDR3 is TGTGCCAGCAGCCACTCCGGGACCCCATCCCCCCACTTT. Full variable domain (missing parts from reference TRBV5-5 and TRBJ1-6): DAGVTQSPTHLIKTRGQQVTLRCSPISGHKSVSWYQQVLGQGPQFIFQYYEKEERGRGNFPDRFSARQFPNYSSELNVNALLLGDSALYLCASSHSGTPSPHFGNGTRLTVT.

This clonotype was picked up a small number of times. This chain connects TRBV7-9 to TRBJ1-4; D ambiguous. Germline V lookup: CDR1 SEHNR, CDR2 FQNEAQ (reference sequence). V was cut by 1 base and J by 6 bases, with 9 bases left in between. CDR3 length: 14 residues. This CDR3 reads CASSLGTDDEKLFF. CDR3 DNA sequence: TGTGCCAGCAGCTTAGGTACAGATGATGAAAAACTGTTTTTT.

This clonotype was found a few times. The CDR3 coding sequence is TGTGCCTGGATGGGGATAGGGACTAACAGCTCCTACAATGAGCAGTTCTTC. This codes for CAWMGIGTNSSYNEQFF. The chain carries TRBV30 and TRBJ2-1, with TRBD2 matching 7 bases. Per the germline V gene, CDR1 is GTSNPN and CDR2 is SVGIG (reference sequence). Germline trimming cut 4 bases from V and 0 bases from J; bases unmatched to any gene: 12. There are 17 residues in the CDR3.

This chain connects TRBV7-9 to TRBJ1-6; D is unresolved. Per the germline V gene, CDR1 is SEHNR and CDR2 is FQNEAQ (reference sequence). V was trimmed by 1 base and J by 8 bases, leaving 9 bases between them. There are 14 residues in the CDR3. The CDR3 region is CASSLENSHSPLHF. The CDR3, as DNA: TGTGCCAGCAGCTTAGAGAACAGCCATTCACCCCTCCACTTT.

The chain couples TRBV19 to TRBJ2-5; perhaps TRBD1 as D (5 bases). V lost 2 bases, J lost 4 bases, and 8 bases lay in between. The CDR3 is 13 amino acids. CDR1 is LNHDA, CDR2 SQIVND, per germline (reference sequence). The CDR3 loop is CASSISRVETQYF. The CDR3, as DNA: TGTGCCAGTAGTATATCCAGGGTAGAGACCCAGTACTTC.

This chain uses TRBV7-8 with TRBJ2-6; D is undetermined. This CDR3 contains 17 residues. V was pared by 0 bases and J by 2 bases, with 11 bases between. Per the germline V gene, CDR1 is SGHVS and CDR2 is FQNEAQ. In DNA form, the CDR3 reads TGTGCCAGCAGCTTAGCTGCAGCCGCGGCTGGGGCCAACGTCCTGACTTTC. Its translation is CASSLAAAAAGANVLTF.

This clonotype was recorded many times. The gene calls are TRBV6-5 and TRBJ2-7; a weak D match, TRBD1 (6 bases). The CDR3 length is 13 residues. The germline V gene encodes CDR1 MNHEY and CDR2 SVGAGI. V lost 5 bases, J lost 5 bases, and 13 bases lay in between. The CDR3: CASSPSGVHEQYF. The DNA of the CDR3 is TGTGCCAGCAGTCCCTCAGGGGTCCACGAGCAGTACTTC.

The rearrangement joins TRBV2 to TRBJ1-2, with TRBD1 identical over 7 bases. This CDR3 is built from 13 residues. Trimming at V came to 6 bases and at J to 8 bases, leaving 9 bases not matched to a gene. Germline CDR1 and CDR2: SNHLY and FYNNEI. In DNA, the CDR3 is TGTGCCAGCAGAGCGACAGGGCGGTGGGGCTACACCTTC. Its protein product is CASRATGRWGYTF.

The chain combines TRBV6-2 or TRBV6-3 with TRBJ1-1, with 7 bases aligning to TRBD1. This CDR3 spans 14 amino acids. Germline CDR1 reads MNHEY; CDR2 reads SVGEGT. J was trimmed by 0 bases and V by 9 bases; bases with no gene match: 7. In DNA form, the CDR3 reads TGTGCCAGTGTAGAGGACAGGCTGAACACTGAAGCTTTCTTT. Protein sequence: CASVEDRLNTEAFF.

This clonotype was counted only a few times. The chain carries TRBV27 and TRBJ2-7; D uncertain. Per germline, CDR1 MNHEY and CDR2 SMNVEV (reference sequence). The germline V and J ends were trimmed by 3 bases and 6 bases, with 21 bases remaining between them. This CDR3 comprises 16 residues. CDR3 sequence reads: CASSFERSAVGSEQYF. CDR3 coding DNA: TGTGCCAGCAGTTTCGAGCGATCCGCGGTAGGAAGCGAGCAGTACTTC.

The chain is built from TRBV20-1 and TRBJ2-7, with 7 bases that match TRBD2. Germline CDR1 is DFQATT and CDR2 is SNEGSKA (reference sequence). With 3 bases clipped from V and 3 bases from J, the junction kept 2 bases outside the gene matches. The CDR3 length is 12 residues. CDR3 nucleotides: TGCAGTGCTAGCGGGGGGAACTACGAGCAGTACTTC. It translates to CSASGGNYEQYF.